Listed below are T cell receptor beta chains from one sample, sequenced in a study of blood T cell repertoires in COVID-19. Sequenced by immunoSEQ multiplex PCR; TCRdb stores in-frame clones only, minus some. Of 50,000 to 60,000 clones in the sample, about nine tenths were seen once. The sequencing sample was made of peripheral blood. These receptors were taken from a middle-aged man with acute or convalescent COVID-19. The CDR3 runs from the conserved cysteine through the conserved F or W. A D gene is named only where the DNA matches it firmly. For some rows the clone size is stated as once, few or many, or as a class when expanded; others skip it.

J,D,size,V,DNA,CDR3
TRBJ2-7,TRBD2,.,TRBV19,TGTGCCAGTAGCCAGGGAGGGACTTTTACCTACGAGCAGTACTTC,CASSQGGTFTYEQYF
TRBJ1-6,.,.,TRBV5-4,TGTGCCAGCAGCTTGGCCAGGTTGTCACCCCTCCACTTT,CASSLARLSPLHF
TRBJ2-1,TRBD2,.,TRBV30,TGTGCCTGGAGTAGGGATACTAGCGCTACCTACAATGAGCAGTTCTTC,CAWSRDTSATYNEQFF
TRBJ1-1,TRBD1,.,TRBV19,TGTGCCAGTCAACCACAGGGGGACACTGAAGCTTTCTTT,CASQPQGDTEAFF
TRBJ1-6,TRBD1,.,TRBV2,TGTGCCAGCAGTGTCGGGGACAGGGGTTCTTCACCCCTCCACTTT,CASSVGDRGSSPLHF
TRBJ2-1,.,few,TRBV6-5,TGTGCCAGCAGTACCGCGGTGGATGAGCAGTTCTTC,CASSTAVDEQFF
TRBJ2-3,TRBD2,.,TRBV12-3/TRBV12-4,TGTGCCAGCAGTTTTCGGACTAGCGGGACGCAGTATTTT,CASSFRTSGTQYF
TRBJ2-1,TRBD2,.,TRBV3-1/TRBV3-2,TGTGCCAGCAGCTTTCGACTAGCGGGAGGGAGGGATGAGCAGTTCTTC,CASSFRLAGGRDEQFF
TRBJ2-3,.,.,TRBV21-1,TGTGCCAGCAGCAAAAGGCCGGGACAGGGTTCCACAGATACGCAGTATTTT,CASSKRPGQGSTDTQYF
TRBJ1-1,.,.,TRBV6-4,TGTGCCAGCAGCGAAGGGGTAGGAACTGAAGCTTTCTTT,CASSEGVGTEAFF
TRBJ2-5,TRBD2,.,TRBV15,TGTGCCACCAGCGACCGGACTAGCGGGAGTGAGACCCAGTACTTC,CATSDRTSGSETQYF
TRBJ2-3,TRBD2,once,TRBV4-2,TGTGCCAGCAGCCCTTTTTCTAGCGGAGGCACAGATACGCAGTATTTT,CASSPFSSGGTDTQYF
TRBJ2-5,TRBD2,.,TRBV30,TGTGCCTGGAGCCCCAAAACTAGCGGCCAAGAGACCCAGTACTTC,CAWSPKTSGQETQYF
TRBJ2-7,TRBD2,.,TRBV7-8,TGTGCCAGCAGCTTAGTAGCGGGAGGTGTCGGCTCCTACGAGCAGTACTTC,CASSLVAGGVGSYEQYF
TRBJ2-1,TRBD2,.,TRBV19,TGTGCCAGTAGTATAGGGAGCGGGAGGGCCATACGTAAGGACAATGAGCAGTTCTTC,CASSIGSGRAIRKDNEQFF
TRBJ2-3,.,.,TRBV27,TGTGCCAGCAGTTTACGGAGGGGAGATACGCAGTATTTT,CASSLRRGDTQYF